This T cell receptor (beta chain) was found in a study of beta chain features in type 1 diabetes. Overall study: All of the samples together had 107,917,701 sorted cells examined. General study points: Still unanswered here is whether HLA type influences TCRB rearrangement. Type 1 diabetes patients had moderately but significantly shorter TCRB CDR3s in all four CD4+ subsets. VDJ junctions from type 1 diabetes patients carried fewer insertions and larger deletions.

CDR1 LGHNA and CDR2 YSLEER come from the germline V gene. The CDR3 runs 14 residues. The V gene lost 1 base and the J gene lost 2 bases, with 8 bases spanning the gap. CD4+ cells of the naive, central memory, regulatory and stem cell-like memory types were sorted via CD45RO/CCR7/CD25/CD127/CD95/CD27. Of note for this clone: Its antigen remains unidentified.

cDNA synthesis used the whole RNA isolate, giving expressed TCRB sequences. Only in-frame clones appear in the TCRdb table, and some are missing; sequencing was by immunoSEQ multiplex PCR. Of some 170,000 clones in the sample, over 55% were seen once. The sequencing input was naive CD4+ T cells from blood. V and J are TRBV4-3 and TRBJ2-5; the D is unclear. This receptor was taken from a man aged 30-40 years with type 1 diabetes. The CDR3 protein is CASSQGPDQETQYF. The CDR3 nucleotides are TGCGCCAGCAGCCAAGGTCCTGATCAAGAGACCCAGTACTTC.